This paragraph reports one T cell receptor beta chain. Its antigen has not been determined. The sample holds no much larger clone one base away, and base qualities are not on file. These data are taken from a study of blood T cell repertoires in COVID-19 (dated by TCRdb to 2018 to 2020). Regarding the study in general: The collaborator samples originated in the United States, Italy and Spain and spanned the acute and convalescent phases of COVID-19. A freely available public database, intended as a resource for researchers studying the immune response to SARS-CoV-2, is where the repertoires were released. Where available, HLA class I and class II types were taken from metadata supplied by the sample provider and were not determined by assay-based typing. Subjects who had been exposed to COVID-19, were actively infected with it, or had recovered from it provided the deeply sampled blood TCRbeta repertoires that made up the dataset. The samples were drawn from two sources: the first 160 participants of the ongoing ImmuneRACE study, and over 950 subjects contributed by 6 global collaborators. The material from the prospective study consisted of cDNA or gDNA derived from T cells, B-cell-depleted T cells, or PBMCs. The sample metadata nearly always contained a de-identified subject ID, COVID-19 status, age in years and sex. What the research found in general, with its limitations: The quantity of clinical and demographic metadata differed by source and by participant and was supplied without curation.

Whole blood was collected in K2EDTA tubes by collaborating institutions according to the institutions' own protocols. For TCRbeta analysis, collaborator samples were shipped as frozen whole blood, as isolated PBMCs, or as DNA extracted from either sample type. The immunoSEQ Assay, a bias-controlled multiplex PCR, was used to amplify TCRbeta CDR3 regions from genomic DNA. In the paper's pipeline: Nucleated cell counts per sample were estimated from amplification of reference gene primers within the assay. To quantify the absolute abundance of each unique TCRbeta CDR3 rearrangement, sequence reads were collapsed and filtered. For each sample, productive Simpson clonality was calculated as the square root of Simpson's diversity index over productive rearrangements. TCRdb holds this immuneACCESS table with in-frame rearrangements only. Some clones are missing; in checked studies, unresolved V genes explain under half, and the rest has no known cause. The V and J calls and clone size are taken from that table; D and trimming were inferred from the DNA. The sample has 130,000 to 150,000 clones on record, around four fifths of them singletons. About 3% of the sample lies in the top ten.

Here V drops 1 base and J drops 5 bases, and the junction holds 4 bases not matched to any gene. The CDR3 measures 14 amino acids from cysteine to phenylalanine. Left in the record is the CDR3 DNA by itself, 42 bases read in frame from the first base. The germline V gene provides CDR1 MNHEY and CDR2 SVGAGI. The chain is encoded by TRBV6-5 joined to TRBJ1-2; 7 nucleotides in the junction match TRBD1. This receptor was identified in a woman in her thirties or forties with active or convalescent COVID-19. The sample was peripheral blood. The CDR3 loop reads CASSYLQGRYGYTF. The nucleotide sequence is TGTGCCAGCAGTTACTTACAGGGGAGGTATGGCTACACCTTC.